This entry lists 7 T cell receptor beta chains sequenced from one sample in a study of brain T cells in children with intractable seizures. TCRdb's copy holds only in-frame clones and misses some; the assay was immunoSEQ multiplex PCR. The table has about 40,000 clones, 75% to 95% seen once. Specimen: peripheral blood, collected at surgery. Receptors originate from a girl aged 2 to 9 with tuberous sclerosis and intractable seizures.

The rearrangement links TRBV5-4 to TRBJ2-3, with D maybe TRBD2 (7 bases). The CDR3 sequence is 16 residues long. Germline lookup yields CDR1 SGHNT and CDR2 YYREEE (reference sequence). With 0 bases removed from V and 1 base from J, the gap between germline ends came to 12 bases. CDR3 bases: TGTGCCAGCAGCTTGGGGGGGGGCTTCGGCACAGATACGCAGTATTTT. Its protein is CASSLGGGFGTDTQYF.

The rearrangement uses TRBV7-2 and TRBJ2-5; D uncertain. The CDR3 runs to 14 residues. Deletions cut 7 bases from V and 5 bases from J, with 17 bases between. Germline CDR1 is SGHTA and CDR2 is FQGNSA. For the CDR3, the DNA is TGTGCCAGCACCATCACAGCAGCGTGGGAGACCCAGTACTTC. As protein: CASTITAAWETQYF.

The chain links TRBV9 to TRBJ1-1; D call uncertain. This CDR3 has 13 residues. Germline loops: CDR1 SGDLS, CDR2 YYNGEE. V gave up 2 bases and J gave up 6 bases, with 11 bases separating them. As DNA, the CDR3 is TGTGCCAGCAGCGTGGAGGGTTTCTCTGAAGCTTTCTTT. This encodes CASSVEGFSEAFF.

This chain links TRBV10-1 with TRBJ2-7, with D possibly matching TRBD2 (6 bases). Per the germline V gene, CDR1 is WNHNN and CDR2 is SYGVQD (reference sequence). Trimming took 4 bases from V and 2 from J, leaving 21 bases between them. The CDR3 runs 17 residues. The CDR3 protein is CASSVYGGWAGTYEQYF. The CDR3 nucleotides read TGCGCCAGCAGTGTTTATGGGGGGTGGGCAGGAACCTACGAGCAGTACTTC.

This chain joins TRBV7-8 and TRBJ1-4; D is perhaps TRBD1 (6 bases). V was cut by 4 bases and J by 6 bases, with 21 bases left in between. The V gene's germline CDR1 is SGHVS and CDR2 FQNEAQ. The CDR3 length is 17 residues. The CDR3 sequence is CASSSQGNYMSDEKLFF. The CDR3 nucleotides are TGTGCCAGCAGCTCTCAGGGGAATTACATGTCCGATGAAAAACTGTTTTTT. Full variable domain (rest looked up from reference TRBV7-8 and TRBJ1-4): GAGVSQSPRYKVAKRGQDVALRCDPISGHVSLFWYQQALGQGPEFLTYFQNEAQLDKSGLPSDRFFAERPEGSVSTLKIQRTQQEDSAVYLCASSSQGNYMSDEKLFFGSGTQLSVL.

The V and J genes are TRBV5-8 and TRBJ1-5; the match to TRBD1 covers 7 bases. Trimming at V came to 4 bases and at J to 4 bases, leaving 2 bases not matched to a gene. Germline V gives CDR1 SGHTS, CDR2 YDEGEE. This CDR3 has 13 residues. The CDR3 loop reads CASSPDRNQPQHF. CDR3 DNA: TGTGCCAGCAGCCCGGACAGGAATCAGCCCCAGCATTTT.

The DNA of the CDR3 is TGTGCCAGCAGCCAAGAGGTGGGAGCGCGGGGTCTGCCCCAAGAGACCCAGTACTTC. As protein: CASSQEVGARGLPQETQYF. V usage is TRBV3-1 (or the pseudogene TRBV3-2) and J usage is TRBJ2-5; D is perhaps TRBD2 (6 bases). The CDR3 consists of 19 residues. Germline-derived CDR1 and CDR2 are LGHDT and YNNKEL (reference sequence). V was pared by 0 bases and J by 1 base, with 21 bases between.